This record covers a single TCR beta chain. Its target antigen remains unknown. No base-level quality is on record; no much larger clone is a single base apart. This entry belongs to a study of cytomegalovirus exposure and HLA in healthy donors listed by TCRdb under 2017. A note on the overall study: According to an earlier analysis of around 600 of the donors, about 170 million T cells yielded 90 million to 130 million unique TCR beta sequences and approximately 300 Gb of sequence data. The study used immunosequencing to profile the T cell repertoires of approximately 690 subjects and linked those repertoires to cytomegalovirus serostatus. The study combined high-throughput TCR immunosequencing, statistical association of individual TCRs with disease status, and machine learning to predict cytomegalovirus infection status. Donor age, sex, ethnicity and CMV serostatus were compiled alongside the repertoire data. All discovery cohort repertoires had been generated on a single sequencing platform. Typing coverage varied by locus: roughly 629-640 donors for A, B, C, DRB1 and DQB1; roughly 500 for DQA1; about 590 for DPA1; 400 to 480 for DPB1. An early release that covered 640 HLA-typed donors contained 300 to 350 gigabases of sequencing data and tens of millions of unique TCR sequences. Four or five DR-DQ haplotypes were handled as single units for association and clustering, since linkage in the cohort was strong. In addition to the first cohort of approximately 670 subjects, a separate validation cohort of some 120 different subjects was used. In a later analysis, previously published TCR beta repertoires from 670 or so donors were re-analyzed and high-resolution HLA genotyping was added so that TCR occurrence patterns could be studied. Rather than drawing on any new phenotypic data, the later analysis identified candidate immune exposures from TCR beta sequences and the way those sequences occurred across donors. The genetic ancestry cluster associated with self-reported Caucasian donors included approximately 85% of the 350 to 500 genotyped donors. In an earlier analysis of roughly 580 of the donors, high-throughput TCR beta sequencing was used to judge whether each TCR beta V gene segment behaved as functional or pseudogenic. HLA typing covered class I and class II loci at four-digit resolution. Among about 360 genotyped donors of the cohort, an average of approximately 240,000 unique TCR beta nucleotide sequences were sequenced per donor, roughly 20% of them non-productive. Genome-wide SNP genotypes for about 60% of the roughly 670 donors were used in a later genetic analysis, which treated that subset as a discovery cohort. The study aimed to test whether cataloging public T cell receptors could reveal signatures of past pathogen exposure. What the authors observed across the whole study: A further reported finding was that TCR beta sequences accurately predicted the HLA-A and HLA-B alleles for most subjects in the first cohort. Specific HLA alleles were associated with over 15,000 TCR beta sequences at a false discovery rate of 0.05 in a later analysis. Strong co-occurrence of HLA alleles, especially DR and DQ, made assigning TCR associations to individual alleles difficult. In a later analysis, the rate of TCR association differed among HLA loci, with DRB1 alleles having the most associated TCRs and HLA-C alleles having the fewest. Presence/absence analyses assumed roughly uniform sequencing depth across donors, an assumption that may not hold. In a later analysis, HLA-associated TCR beta chains showed more clonal expansion and lower generation probabilities than non-associated chains that were equally common. Over 15 rarely observed V segments, including chromosome 9 orphons, were excluded from the earlier analysis of about 500 of the donors because counts were too low. Cytomegalovirus status was reported to be diagnosed by the classifier with high specificity and sensitivity in both the original and validation cohorts. A cluster of highly shared sequence variants was judged likely to be a technical artifact of the sequencing pipeline. V-gene and J-gene trimming of TCR beta chains was associated with a missense DCLRE1C variant in a later genetic analysis, and the association was replicated in an independent cohort. The 87-base-pair reads could not distinguish some IMGT-functional V segments, including TRBV6-2 and TRBV6-3, so those segments were excluded. In an earlier analysis of some 550 of the donors, most TCR beta V segments were observed in productive rearrangements about 87% or about 30% of the time, broadly matching IMGT annotations. A few of the identified cytomegalovirus-associated TCR beta chains were confirmed in vitro to be specific for cytomegalovirus antigens. Across donors, most TCR sequences were observed very rarely, whereas some public TCRs were present in many individuals. Several of the top co-occurrence clusters appeared to be linked to parvovirus B19, influenza, CMV and Epstein-Barr virus, according to a later analysis. Compared with the roughly 600-donor mean, donors in an Asian-associated ancestry cluster had fewer N-insertions in productive TCRs, according to a later genetic analysis. Because some donors lacked HLA typing at each locus, the association tests relied only on the typed subset. According to the authors, the approach could potentially be generalized to other disease states and immunological phenotypes. The cohort was sequenced for TCR beta chains only, and without alpha or paired-chain data the features that could be detected were limited. In the study, 150 to 200 TCR beta chains were listed as associated with cytomegalovirus. Linkage disequilibrium might explain the correlated functional status among segregating V segments, but an unknown experimental factor could not be excluded. For the cohort, immune exposure information was limited to CMV serostatus. According to a later analysis, most CMV-associated TCR beta chains appeared to be HLA-restricted, and the HLA associations seemed to be driven largely by CMV exposure.

Via the germline V gene, CDR1 is SGHTA and CDR2 FQGTGA. For this chain, trimming is 5 bases at the V end and 0 bases at the J end, and the number of junction bases without a gene match is 5. From cysteine to phenylalanine, the CDR3 is 15 amino acids long. The sequence is cut down to CDR3 DNA, 45 bases in frame from base 1. Libraries were made using the immunoSEQ multiplex PCR assay. A mixture of 60 forward primers for TCR Vbeta segments and 13 reverse primers for TCR Jbeta segments was used in the multiplex PCR. The CDR3 region of rearranged TCR beta genes was amplified from genomic DNA with a multiplex PCR assay. On the Illumina HiSeq System, the amplified TCR beta libraries were sequenced as 87-base-pair reads. Per the original workflow: A later analysis counted 75 million to 100 million unique TCR beta chains across the 700 or so repertoires, and roughly 9.9 million of these chains were shared by at least two donors. Raw reads were error-corrected and collapsed into unique sequences with a nearest-neighbor algorithm that merged closely related sequences to remove PCR and sequencing errors. To assign V, D and J gene segments, CDR3 sequences were aligned to IMGT reference sequences. Each retained sequence needed at least a six-nucleotide match to both a V gene segment and a J gene segment. A rearrangement counted as productive if the CDR3 had no stop codons and remained in frame with V and J, and every other rearrangement counted as non-productive. CDR3 was defined by IMGT convention, running from the second conserved V-encoded cysteine to the conserved J-encoded phenylalanine. The earlier analysis of around 640 of the donors excluded sequences that lacked an unambiguous match to a single V gene segment. In an earlier analysis of roughly 500 of the donors, V segments were called functional above 56.7% productive rearrangements and were called segregating when the between-donor standard deviation exceeded 5%. A statistical classification framework was developed to diagnose cytomegalovirus status using the catalog of TCR beta chain sequences. In a later analysis, V and J genes were assigned by comparing TCR nucleotide sequences against IMGT/GENE-DB human TR gene sequences. In a later analysis, CDR3 sequences and most-parsimonious VDJ recombination scenarios were assigned using the TCRdist pipeline. In a later analysis, each TCR beta chain was defined by its CDR3 amino acid sequence together with its V-gene family, and reads lacking a unique V-gene family were excluded. In a later analysis, approximately 640 highly shared, low-generation-probability nucleotide sequences were removed to address suspected cross-contamination and a sequencing artifact. In a later analysis, a clonal expansion index was calculated for each public chain from normalized within-repertoire ranks of inferred template counts. In a later analysis, generation probabilities were computed using a VDJ recombination model fitted to out-of-frame rearrangements, and the results were checked against IGoR. In a later analysis, TCR-TCR, TCR-HLA and TCR-CMV co-occurrence was scored with hypergeometric tests, and a repertoire-size bias correction was applied to TCR pairs. To estimate false discovery rates, a later analysis permuted the HLA or CMV assignments 20 times. In a later analysis, co-occurring TCRs were grouped using DBSCAN, with TCRdist sequence similarity added in when clustering inside HLA-allele-positive subsets. Co-occurrence clustering excluded repertoires with fewer than 30,000 or more than 120,000 public chains, plus five with anomalous nucleotide sharing. The clones in this table, taken by TCRdb from immuneACCESS, are in-frame only. Not every clone is retained; where verified, under half of the shortfall comes from an unresolved V gene, and the cause of the rest is unknown. V and J calls and clone size are those listed in that table; D and trimming were worked out from the DNA. This sample has about 130,000 clones in its table, and 75% to 85% of those were observed once. The ten largest make up about 2.7% of the sample.

The cohort comprised around 700 healthy bone marrow donors. At the time of sampling, all cohort members were nominally healthy, though unrecorded immune exposures were likely present. The donor tested CMV seropositive and was one of the 289 seropositive cohort members. Each donor provided a peripheral blood sample, and peripheral blood mononuclear cells were used for TCR beta sequencing. Genomic DNA was extracted from the blood cell samples with the Qiagen DNeasy Blood Extraction Kit. The rearranged segments are TRBV7-3 and TRBJ1-1, and 8 bases in between align with TRBD1. This clonotype originated in a young woman in good health and CMV-seropositive. Sequencing was done on a sample of PBMCs. The DNA sequence is given as TGTGCCAGCAGCCCAGACAGGGGTTTGAACACTGAAGCTTTCTTT. It specifies CASSPDRGLNTEAFF.